The T cell receptor (beta chain) described here comes from a study of OX40 agonist ivuxolimab in advanced cancers. Overall study: A mean age of approximately 64 years, range about 20 to 79, was recorded, and approximately 85% were male.

Enrollment shut out patients with autoimmune disease history or systemic immunosuppression. In this sample, this clone turned up a few times. Libraries were prepared by immunoSEQ multiplex PCR; TCRdb keeps only in-frame clonotypes and omits some of them. The data hold 20,000 to 25,000 clones, with approximately 82% observed a single time. Germline loops: CDR1 MNHEY, CDR2 SMNVEV (reference sequence). V was clipped by 3 bases and J by 2 bases, with 17 bases between them. The CDR3 length is 16 residues. The source is an adult with an advanced solid tumor such as melanoma, head and neck, liver or kidney cancer. This chain uses TRBV27 with TRBJ2-7; D tentatively reads TRBD1 or TRBD2 (5 bases each). Sequenced material: CD4+ or CD8+ T cells sorted from blood, taken in a trial of the OX40 agonist ivuxolimab. The CDR3 is CASSFTGTRPPYEQYF. The CDR3 region has the DNA TGTGCCAGCAGTTTTACCGGGACCCGACCTCCCTACGAGCAGTACTTC.